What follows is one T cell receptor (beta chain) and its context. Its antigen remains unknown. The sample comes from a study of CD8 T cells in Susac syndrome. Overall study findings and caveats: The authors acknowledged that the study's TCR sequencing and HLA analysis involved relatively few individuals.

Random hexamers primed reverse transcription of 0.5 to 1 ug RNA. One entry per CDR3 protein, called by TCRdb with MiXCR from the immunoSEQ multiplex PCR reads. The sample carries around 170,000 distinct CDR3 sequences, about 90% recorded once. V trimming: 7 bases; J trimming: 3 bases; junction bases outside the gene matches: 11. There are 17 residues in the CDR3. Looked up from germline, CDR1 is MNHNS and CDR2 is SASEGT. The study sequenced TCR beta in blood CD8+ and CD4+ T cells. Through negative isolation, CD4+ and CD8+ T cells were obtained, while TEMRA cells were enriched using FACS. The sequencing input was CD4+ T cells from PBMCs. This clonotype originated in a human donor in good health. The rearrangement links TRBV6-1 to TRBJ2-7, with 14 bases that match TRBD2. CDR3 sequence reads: CASTTGTSGSWGYEQYF. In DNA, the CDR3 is TGTGCCAGCACAACCGGGACTAGCGGGAGTTGGGGCTACGAGCAGTACTTC.